The 8 T cell receptor beta chains presented below share a single source sample, sequenced in a study of OX40 agonist ivuxolimab in advanced cancers. TCRdb's copy holds only in-frame clones and misses some; the assay was immunoSEQ multiplex PCR. This sample has more than 50,000 clones, with 65% to 85% found just once. The sequencing used CD4+ or CD8+ T cells sorted from blood, collected in a trial of the OX40 agonist ivuxolimab. The receptor source for this set is an adult with an advanced solid tumor such as melanoma, head and neck, liver or kidney cancer.

The genes are TRBV2 and TRBJ1-5; 11 bases fit TRBD1. Germline-derived CDR1 and CDR2 are SNHLY and FYNNEI. The CDR3 has 14 residues. Germline trimming cut 8 bases from V and 7 bases from J; bases unmatched to any gene: 7. DNA for the CDR3: TGTGCCAGCTCTGGGACAGGGGGAAGCCAGCCCCAGCATTTT. Translating gives CASSGTGGSQPQHF.

The chain joins TRBV4-2 to TRBJ2-3; D is undetermined. V was clipped by 0 bases and J by 0 bases, with 13 bases between them. The germline CDR1 and CDR2 sequences are LGHNA and YNFKEQ. The CDR3 runs to 17 residues. CDR3 bases: TGTGCCAGCAGCCAAGATTTCGGCAGGATAAGCACAGATACGCAGTATTTT. Its translation: CASSQDFGRISTDTQYF.

The gene calls are TRBV28 and TRBJ1-6; possibly TRBD1 for D (5 bases). CDR1 and CDR2 from the germline V gene are MDHEN and SYDVKM. Trimming cost V 6 bases and J 9 bases, with 12 bases left between them. The CDR3 sequence is 13 residues long. CDR3 sequence (DNA): TGTGCCAGCAGGGATTATGGGGGTTCACCCCTCCACTTT. This codes for CASRDYGGSPLHF.

V usage is TRBV18 and J usage is TRBJ2-3; perhaps TRBD1 as D (5 bases). This CDR3 comprises 14 residues. The germline V and J ends were trimmed by 2 bases and 0 bases, with 6 bases remaining between them. From germline, CDR1 is KGHSH and CDR2 LQKENI. This CDR3 reads CASSPSGSTDTQYF. CDR3 DNA: TGTGCCAGCTCACCATCAGGGAGCACAGATACGCAGTATTTT.

The CDR3 loop reads CASGKNSGGTPDTQYF. The CDR3 nucleotides are TGCGCCAGCGGCAAAAATAGCGGGGGGACTCCAGATACGCAGTATTTT. The rearrangement joins TRBV5-1 to TRBJ2-3, with 10 bases that match TRBD2. The V and J ends lost 7 bases and 4 bases, in that order; junction bases with no gene match: 12. Germline CDR1 reads SGHRS; CDR2 reads YFSETQ. CDR3 length: 16 amino acids.

This chain uses TRBV19 with TRBJ2-3, with TRBD1 identical over 7 bases. Germline V gene data show CDR1 as LNHDA and CDR2 as SQIVND (reference sequence). This CDR3 spans 16 amino acids. The J segment lost 0 bases and the V segment lost 5 bases, leaving 8 bases of the junction unmatched. Here the CDR3 reads CASSLRDRVSTDTQYF. The DNA for the CDR3 is TGTGCCAGTAGTCTCCGGGACAGAGTTAGCACAGATACGCAGTATTTT.

V and J are TRBV5-5 and TRBJ1-3, with D possibly being TRBD1 (6 bases). Trimming cost V 4 bases and J 3 bases, with 20 bases left between them. CDR1 SGHKS and CDR2 YYEKEE come from the germline V gene (reference sequence). CDR3 size: 17 residues. CDR3 nucleotides: TGTGCCAGCAGCGTGGGCACAGGGATCACACTTGGAAACACCATATATTTT. Translation: CASSVGTGITLGNTIYF.

This clone was detected a few times. V is TRBV7-2 and J is TRBJ1-5; D may be TRBD1 (5 bases). The length of the CDR3 is 13 residues. Trimming left V 5 bases short and J 9 bases short, with 14 bases between. Germline-derived CDR1 and CDR2 are SGHTA and FQGNSA. The chain's CDR3 is CASSRQPGRPQHF. The CDR3 DNA reads TGTGCCAGCAGCCGACAGCCTGGTCGGCCCCAGCATTTT.